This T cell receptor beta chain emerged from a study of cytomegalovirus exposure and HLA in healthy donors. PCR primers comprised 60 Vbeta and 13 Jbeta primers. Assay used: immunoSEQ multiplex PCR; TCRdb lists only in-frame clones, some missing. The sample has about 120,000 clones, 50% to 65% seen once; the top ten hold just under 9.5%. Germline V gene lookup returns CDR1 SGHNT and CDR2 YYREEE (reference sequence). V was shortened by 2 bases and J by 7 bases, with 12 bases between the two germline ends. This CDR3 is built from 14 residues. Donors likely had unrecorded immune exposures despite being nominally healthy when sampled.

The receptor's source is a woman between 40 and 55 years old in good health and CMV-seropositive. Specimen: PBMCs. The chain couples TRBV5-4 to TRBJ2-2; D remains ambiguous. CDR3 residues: CASSLFGVSGELFF. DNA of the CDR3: TGTGCCAGCAGCTTATTTGGTGTGAGCGGGGAGCTGTTTTTT.